This TCR beta chain was recovered during a study of tumor-infiltrating lymphocytes in primary liver carcinoma. The length of the CDR3 is 18 residues. As to this clonotype: Relative to the germline gene, one junction end is altered; a read error may explain this.

The investigators made TCR beta cDNA from roughly 0.55 ug total RNA, using a constant-region primer. Three nested multiplex PCR rounds of slightly modified ARM-PCR generated TCR beta libraries. Use of TRBV1-TRBV30 forward primers with a C-beta reverse primer characterized the first two PCR rounds, which lasted about 11 cycles each. One entry per CDR3 protein results from TCRdb running MiXCR on the multiplex PCR reads. The data contain around 330,000 distinct CDR3 sequences, 65% of them singletons. Unsorted whole blood yielded the blood RNA, and germline DNA was also extracted. This clonotype was obtained from a man aged 40-49 years with primary liver carcinoma and hepatitis B virus infection. Source material: peripheral blood. This chain joins TRBV12-3 or TRBV12-4 and TRBJ2-1; 8 bases line up with TRBD2. The CDR3 DNA sequence: TGTGCCAGCAGTCGATCAACTGGGAGCGGGAGTCCCCTCAATGAGAAGTTCTTC. This codes for CASSRSTGSGSPLNEKFF.